Listed below are T cell receptor beta chains from one sample, sequenced in a study of chemoradiotherapy in HPV16-positive cancers. Libraries were prepared by immunoSEQ multiplex PCR; TCRdb keeps only in-frame clonotypes and omits some of them. The sample holds about 67,000 clones, more than 70% seen once. This specimen consisted of blood, obtained from a patient who underwent chemoradiotherapy. The receptors were gathered from a human donor with HPV-associated anogenital cancer. Each CDR3 is given with its conserved first and last residue.

j_call	v_call	cdr3_aa
TRBJ1-1	TRBV19	CASSPRTVEGTEAFF
TRBJ2-3	TRBV5-4	CASSGGLDFSTDTQYF
TRBJ1-4	TRBV19	CASSPPTGVLNEKLFF
TRBJ1-2	TRBV29-1	CSVETADYGYTF
TRBJ1-2	TRBV7-9	CASSSLPGQGANGYTF
TRBJ1-1	TRBV5-4	CASSVTGTALKAFF
TRBJ2-7	TRBV20-1	CSAHPGYEQYF
TRBJ1-5	TRBV19	CASRSGNQPQHF
TRBJ2-7	TRBV27	CASSRTGTSPYEQYF
TRBJ2-6	TRBV5-1	CASSLGGADRGANALTF
TRBJ2-1	TRBV30	CAWRGLADNNEQFF
TRBJ2-1	TRBV9	CASSPLSNEQFF
TRBJ1-5	TRBV28	CASCYRGQSNQPQHF
TRBJ2-1	TRBV30	CAWSKGAGGQQFF
TRBJ1-5	TRBV13	CASSFGVSNQPQHF
TRBJ1-1	TRBV11-1	CASSFGTGKEAFF
TRBJ2-7	TRBV7-9	CASSPRQSYEQYF
TRBJ2-1	TRBV4-1	CASSARDRSNEQFF
TRBJ1-2	TRBV19	CASSNSRGQGYGYTF
TRBJ1-5	TRBV5-6	CASSPGTGGGQPQHF
TRBJ1-1	TRBV11-2	CASSLAGGPNTEAFF
TRBJ2-3	TRBV30	CAWSSGTSGGLRTDTQYF
TRBJ2-1	TRBV11-2	CASSQGLAGRTEQFF
TRBJ2-4	TRBV6-1	CASSVDRQTLAKNIQYF
TRBJ1-1	TRBV5-1	CASSLAGGAIGEAFF
TRBJ2-4	TRBV5-4	CASSSDAARTAKNIQYF
TRBJ1-2	TRBV6-5	CASSQPGAKYGYTF
TRBJ1-4	TRBV30	CAWRPRLSRRETNEKLFF
TRBJ2-2	TRBV9	CASSPLTKNTGELFF
TRBJ2-1	TRBV7-7	CASSLAIIGASGRGHEQFF
TRBJ2-3	TRBV28	CASSLLGQGGHTQYF
TRBJ2-1	TRBV5-4	CASSLALGLANNEQFF
TRBJ2-1	TRBV28	CASSESTGMGQFF
TRBJ1-3	TRBV29-1	CSVELDRNSGNTIYF
TRBJ1-6	TRBV2	CASSENRGRSPLHF
TRBJ1-1	TRBV7-9	CASSQGVGGSDTEAFF
TRBJ2-7	TRBV2	CASFGDRVSYEQYF
TRBJ2-5	TRBV27	CASSLSRQGAGWPLETQYF
TRBJ1-2	TRBV30	CAWSVRRDSNYGYTF
TRBJ2-3	TRBV4-2	CASSPGWLTDTQYF
.	TRBV27	CASSPGTGRNSYEQYF
TRBJ2-7	TRBV11-3	CASSPSSGRASEQYF
TRBJ2-7	TRBV27	CASSLSQPPSYEQYF
TRBJ1-6	TRBV6-1	CASRRVDNSPLHF
TRBJ1-1	TRBV19	CASRRGTEAFF
TRBJ1-3	TRBV5-4	CASRSDGSGNTIYF
TRBJ2-5	TRBV5-1	CASSQSGTLKETQYF
TRBJ2-5	TRBV7-9	CASSFGLAGDGETQYF
TRBJ2-1	TRBV10-2	CASSPLAGAYNEQFF
TRBJ1-5	TRBV2	CASRGRTTNQPQHF
TRBJ2-4	TRBV18	CASSHRVLAKNIQYF
TRBJ1-1	TRBV2	CASRDGTVTKLNTEAFF